This entry features one TCR beta chain sequence. Its specificity is not known. This entry comes from a study of persistence of HIV-infected CD4 T cells. Study-level information: Isolated cells were CMV- and HIV-1 Gag-responding CD4+ T cells. Findings of the study overall: TCRbeta richness was lower in CMV- and Gag-responding cells than in anti-CD3/anti-CD28-responding cells.

This was the immunoSEQ version 4 assay in survey mode. Clones were sequenced by immunoSEQ multiplex PCR, and TCRdb holds only the in-frame ones, with some missing. Here the sample spans 25,000 to 35,000 clones, roughly four fifths being singletons. Stimulation used 7.5 to 10 ug/mL lysate from CMV-infected fibroblasts. Sorted nonresponding memory CD4+ T cells were CD40L-negative, CD69-negative, CD45RO-high. For roughly 19 hours, CD8-depleted PBMCs received anti-CD28/CD49d costimulation, a CD40-blocking antibody and enfuvirtide. J gave up 7 bases and V 4 bases, and 2 bases lay outside the gene matches. From germline, CDR1 is SGHTA and CDR2 FQGNSA. This CDR3 region has 14 residues.

V is TRBV7-2 and J is TRBJ1-6, with 9 positions matching TRBD1. This sequence originates from an adult man with HIV who was CMV-seropositive. The material sequenced was CD4+ T cells sorted from PBMCs after roughly 19-hour stimulation, taken from a patient who received antiretroviral therapy. CDR3: CASSSGQGNSPLHF. The CDR3 DNA is TGTGCCAGCAGCTCCGGACAGGGGAATTCACCCCTCCACTTT.